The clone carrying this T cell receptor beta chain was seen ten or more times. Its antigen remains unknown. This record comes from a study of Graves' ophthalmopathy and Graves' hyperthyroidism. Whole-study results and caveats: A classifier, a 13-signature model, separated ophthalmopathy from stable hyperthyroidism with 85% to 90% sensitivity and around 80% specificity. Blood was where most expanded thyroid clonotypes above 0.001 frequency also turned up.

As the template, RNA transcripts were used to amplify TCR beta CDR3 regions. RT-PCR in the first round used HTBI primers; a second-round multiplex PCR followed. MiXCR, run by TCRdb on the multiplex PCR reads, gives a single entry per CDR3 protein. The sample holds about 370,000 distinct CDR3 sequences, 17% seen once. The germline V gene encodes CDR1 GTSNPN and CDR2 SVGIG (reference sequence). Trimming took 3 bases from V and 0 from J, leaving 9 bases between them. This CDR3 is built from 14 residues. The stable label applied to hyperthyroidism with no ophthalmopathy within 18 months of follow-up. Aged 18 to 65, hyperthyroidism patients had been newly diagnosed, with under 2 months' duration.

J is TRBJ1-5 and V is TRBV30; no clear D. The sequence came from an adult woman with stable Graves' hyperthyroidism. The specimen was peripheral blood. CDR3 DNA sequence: TGTGCCTGGAGAGAACGGTATAGCAATCAGCCCCAGCATTTT. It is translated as CAWRERYSNQPQHF. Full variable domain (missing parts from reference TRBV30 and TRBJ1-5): SQTIHQWPATLVQPVGSPLSLECTVEGTSNPNLYWYRQAAGRGLQLLFYSVGIGQISSEVPQNLSASRPQDRQFILSSKKLLLSDSGFYLCAWRERYSNQPQHFGDGTRLSIL.